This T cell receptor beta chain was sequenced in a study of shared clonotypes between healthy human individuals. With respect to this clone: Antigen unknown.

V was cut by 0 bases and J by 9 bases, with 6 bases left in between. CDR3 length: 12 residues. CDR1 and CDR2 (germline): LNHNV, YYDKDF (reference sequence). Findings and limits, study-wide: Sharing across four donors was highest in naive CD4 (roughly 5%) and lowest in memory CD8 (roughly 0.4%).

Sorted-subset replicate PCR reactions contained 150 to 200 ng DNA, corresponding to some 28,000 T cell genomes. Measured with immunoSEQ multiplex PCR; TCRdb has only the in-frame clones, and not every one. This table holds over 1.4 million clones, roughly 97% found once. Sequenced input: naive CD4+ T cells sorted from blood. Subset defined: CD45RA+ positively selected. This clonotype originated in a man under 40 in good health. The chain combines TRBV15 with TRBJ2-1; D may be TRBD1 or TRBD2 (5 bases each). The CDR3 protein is CATSREGVEQFF. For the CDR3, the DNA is TGTGCCACCAGCAGAGAGGGGGTTGAGCAGTTCTTC. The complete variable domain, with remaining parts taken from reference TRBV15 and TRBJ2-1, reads DAMVIQNPRYQVTQFGKPVTLSCSQTLNHNVMYWYQQKSSQAPKLLFHYYDKDFNNEADTPDNFQSRRPNTSFCFLDIRSPGLGDTAMYLCATSREGVEQFFGPGTRLTVL.